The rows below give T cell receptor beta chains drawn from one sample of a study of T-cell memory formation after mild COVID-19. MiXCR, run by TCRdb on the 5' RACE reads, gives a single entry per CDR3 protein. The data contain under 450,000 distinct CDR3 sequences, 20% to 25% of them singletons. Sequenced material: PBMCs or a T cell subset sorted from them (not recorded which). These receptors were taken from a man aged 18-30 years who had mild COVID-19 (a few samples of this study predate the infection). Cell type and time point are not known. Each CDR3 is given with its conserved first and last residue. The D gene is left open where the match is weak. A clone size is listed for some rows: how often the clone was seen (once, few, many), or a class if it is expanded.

DNA: TGTGCCACCAGTGATCAGAGGGGGAGCAATCAGCCCCAGCATTTT
CDR3: CATSDQRGSNQPQHF
size: .
J: TRBJ1-5
D: .
V: TRBV24-1

DNA: TGTGCCAGCAGCCAGGGTGGGGCGATTGGCAATGAGCAGTTCTTC
CDR3: CASSQGGAIGNEQFF
size: .
J: TRBJ2-1
D: .
V: TRBV28

DNA: TGTGCCAGTAGTATGATCGGGGTTCAAGAGACCCAGTACTTC
CDR3: CASSMIGVQETQYF
size: few
J: TRBJ2-5
D: .
V: TRBV19

DNA: TGCGCCAGCAGCTTGGCGACAGGGGGCGGCACAGATACGCAGTATTTT
CDR3: CASSLATGGGTDTQYF
size: many
J: TRBJ2-3
D: TRBD1
V: TRBV5-1

DNA: TGTGCCAGCAGCAGGAGCGGGAGCTCCTACAATGAGCAGTTCTTC
CDR3: CASSRSGSSYNEQFF
size: many
J: TRBJ2-1
D: TRBD2
V: TRBV7-9

DNA: TGTGCCAGCAGCTTTATCACTCGGGAAAAACTGTTTTTT
CDR3: CASSFITREKLFF
size: many
J: TRBJ1-4
D: .
V: TRBV7-2

DNA: TGCAGTGCTAGGATTCGTCCGAGCGGTATCGGGGAGCTGTTTTTT
CDR3: CSARIRPSGIGELFF
size: .
J: TRBJ2-2
D: .
V: TRBV20-1

DNA: TGTGCCAGCAGCTTAACGGTAGGAGGGAACGAGCAGTACTTC
CDR3: CASSLTVGGNEQYF
size: once
J: TRBJ2-7
D: .
V: TRBV7-3

DNA: TGTGCCAGCAGCTTAGAGGTGTCCCTGAACACTGAAGCTTTCTTT
CDR3: CASSLEVSLNTEAFF
size: .
J: TRBJ1-1
D: .
V: TRBV7-9

DNA: TGCAGCGTTGGCAGTGGTGGTGAAGCTTTCTTT
CDR3: CSVGSGGEAFF
size: .
J: TRBJ1-1
D: .
V: TRBV29-1

DNA: TGCAGCGTTTGGGACAAACGGGAGCAGTACTTC
CDR3: CSVWDKREQYF
size: few
J: TRBJ2-7
D: .
V: TRBV29-1

DNA: TGTGCCAGCAGAACCCTAACAGGGCGGACTAACTATGGCTACACCTTC
CDR3: CASRTLTGRTNYGYTF
size: many
J: TRBJ1-2
D: .
V: TRBV11-2

DNA: TGTGCCAGCGGTCCTGTGGGGACCTCCTACGAGCAGTACTTC
CDR3: CASGPVGTSYEQYF
size: many
J: TRBJ2-7
D: .
V: TRBV6-2/TRBV6-3

DNA: TGCAGTGCACCCCGACGGCGGGGTAATTCACCCCTCCACTTT
CDR3: CSAPRRRGNSPLHF
size: .
J: TRBJ1-6
D: .
V: TRBV20-1

DNA: TGCGCCAGCAGCCAAGAACAGGAGGGGGTCCCTACGAACACCGGGGAGCTGTTTTTT
CDR3: CASSQEQEGVPTNTGELFF
size: .
J: TRBJ2-2
D: .
V: TRBV4-1

DNA: TGTGCCAGCAGCTTAGGAGCGCGAGGCAACACCGGGGATCTGTTTTTT
CDR3: CASSLGARGNTGDLFF
size: .
J: TRBJ2-2
D: .
V: TRBV11-2

DNA: TGTGCCAGCAGTCCCCAGTGGAACTCCTACGAGCAGTACTTC
CDR3: CASSPQWNSYEQYF
size: .
J: TRBJ2-7
D: .
V: TRBV27

DNA: TGTGCCAGCAGCAGAGATTCTAGTGGCTACACCTTC
CDR3: CASSRDSSGYTF
size: .
J: TRBJ1-2
D: .
V: TRBV5-8

DNA: TGCGCCAGCAGCCAGATTGGTCGGGAGCGGGGGAGAGATACGCAGTATTTT
CDR3: CASSQIGRERGRDTQYF
size: few
J: TRBJ2-3
D: TRBD2
V: TRBV4-1

DNA: TGTGCCAGCAGTCGCCCGGGACTAGGGGCCCCCCGGGAGCTGTTTTTT
CDR3: CASSRPGLGAPRELFF
size: few
J: TRBJ2-2
D: TRBD2
V: TRBV7-9

DNA: TGTGCCAGCAGCTTATGGGCGACAGGGCCACGAAACACCGGGGAGCTGTTTTTT
CDR3: CASSLWATGPRNTGELFF
size: .
J: TRBJ2-2
D: TRBD1
V: TRBV7-3

DNA: TGCGCCAGCAGCTCCCCCGAATCGGGAGATACGCAGTATTTT
CDR3: CASSSPESGDTQYF
size: few
J: TRBJ2-3
D: .
V: TRBV5-1

DNA: TGCGCCAGCAGCTTGGGAATTGTACAGAACACTGAAGCTTTCTTT
CDR3: CASSLGIVQNTEAFF
size: few
J: TRBJ1-1
D: .
V: TRBV5-1

DNA: TGTGCCAGCAGGACGGGGATCTTACTCCCTGATGAGCAGTTCTTC
CDR3: CASRTGILLPDEQFF
size: .
J: TRBJ2-1
D: .
V: TRBV6-5

DNA: TGTGCCAGCAGTGAAGGGGGTCTCAATGAGCAGTTCTTC
CDR3: CASSEGGLNEQFF
size: .
J: TRBJ2-1
D: .
V: TRBV6-1

DNA: TGTGCCAGCAGCTTTCGGGGGGGATCAATGGATGAGCAGTTCTTC
CDR3: CASSFRGGSMDEQFF
size: once
J: TRBJ2-1
D: TRBD2
V: TRBV5-4

DNA: TGTGCCAGCAGCGATAAGACAGACCGAGACTCGCGCACCTACGAGCAGTACTTC
CDR3: CASSDKTDRDSRTYEQYF
size: many
J: TRBJ2-7
D: .
V: TRBV7-9

DNA: TGTGCCACCAAATACAGCACAGATACGCAGTATTTT
CDR3: CATKYSTDTQYF
size: .
J: TRBJ2-3
D: .
V: TRBV21-1

DNA: TGTGCCAGCAGCTCGACAGCGACTTATAACTATGGCTACACCTTC
CDR3: CASSSTATYNYGYTF
size: .
J: TRBJ1-2
D: .
V: TRBV14

DNA: TGTGCCAGCAGCCACGGCGATGAGCAGTTCTTC
CDR3: CASSHGDEQFF
size: few
J: TRBJ2-1
D: .
V: TRBV7-9

DNA: TGCGCCAGCAGCCAGGACAGGGCGGATGAGCAGTTCTTC
CDR3: CASSQDRADEQFF
size: few
J: TRBJ2-1
D: TRBD1
V: TRBV4-1

DNA: TGCAGCGTTGCCGGGGCGATGAACACTGAAGCTTTCTTT
CDR3: CSVAGAMNTEAFF
size: few
J: TRBJ1-1
D: .
V: TRBV29-1

DNA: TGTGCCAGCAGCCTACGGGACGGACCTAACTACAATGAGCAGTTCTTC
CDR3: CASSLRDGPNYNEQFF
size: .
J: TRBJ2-1
D: .
V: TRBV7-9

DNA: TGTGCCAGCAGTCGAACGCGGGGTAGTAGCTACAATGAGCAGTTCTTC
CDR3: CASSRTRGSSYNEQFF
size: few
J: TRBJ2-1
D: .
V: TRBV7-3

DNA: TGCGCCAGCAGCCAACACGGGAGCAATCAGCCCCAGCATTTT
CDR3: CASSQHGSNQPQHF
size: .
J: TRBJ1-5
D: .
V: TRBV4-1

DNA: .
CDR3: CASSRGTFGADTQYF
size: .
J: TRBJ2-3
D: .
V: TRBV6-6